The clone carrying this T cell receptor (beta chain) showed up just a few times. The antigen is unknown. Individual cDNA molecules were tagged with unique molecular identifiers, the study reported. Via MiXCR, TCRdb re-called the 5' RACE reads, giving one row per CDR3 protein. The profile covers about 81,000 distinct CDR3 sequences, with 13% to 15% appearing a single time and 9.5% to 13% taken by the ten largest. Trimming cost V 3 bases and J 2 bases, with 11 bases left between them. CDR1 and CDR2 from the germline V gene are SEHNR and FQNEAQ (reference sequence). This CDR3 is 14 amino acids long. The data stem from a study of early T cells in non-severe SARS-CoV-2 infection. Points from the study as a whole: VDJdb-based matching was biased toward anti-spike CD8 responses and missed private and CD4 specificities.

The receptor comes from an adult who was a healthcare worker with PCR-confirmed SARS-CoV-2 infection or an uninfected control (not recorded which). The sample taken for sequencing was whole blood. The rearrangement uses TRBV7-9 and TRBJ2-7, with a tentative D call TRBD2 (5 bases). The CDR3, as DNA: TGTGCCAGCAGCTTCGGGAATCCCCCCTACGAGCAGTACTTC. It codes for CASSFGNPPYEQYF. Looking up the rest from reference TRBV7-9 and TRBJ2-7 gives the full variable domain: DTGVSQNPRHKITKRGQNVTFRCDPISEHNRLYWYRQTLGQGPEFLTYFQNEAQLEKSRLLSDRFSAERPKGSFSTLEIQRTEQGDSAMYLCASSFGNPPYEQYFGPGTRLTVT.